This T cell receptor beta chain was obtained from a study of regulatory T cells in long-lasting Graves disease. About the study: Persistence in Graves' disease denoted antithyroid drug use beyond 5 years alongside positive TSH receptor antibodies. General study points: Persistent Graves' patients showed reduced TCR diversity versus newly diagnosed patients. Limited sample numbers may have lowered accuracy.

CDR3 length: 11 residues. V was cut by 10 bases and J by 6 bases, with 10 bases left in between. Looked up from germline, CDR1 is MDHEN and CDR2 is SYDVKM. Researchers made TCR beta libraries by using iRepertoire HTBI primers and running Arm-PCR on CDR3 regions. TCRdb redid the calling of the multiplex PCR reads with MiXCR, one entry per CDR3 protein. This table holds roughly 360,000 distinct CDR3 sequences, more than 20% found once. Regarding time point: persistent/refractory GD, antithyroid drugs over 5 years with positive TRAb. RNA extracted from PBMCs served as the sequencing template. This clonotype was seen at least ten times. The antigen remains unidentified.

This rearrangement joins TRBV28 to TRBJ1-5; D gene unclear. This receptor was taken from a woman in her thirties or forties with Graves disease. This sample comprised peripheral blood mononuclear cells (PBMCs), obtained when the disease was refractory, from a patient treated with antithyroid drugs. This CDR3 reads CATKYGQPQHF. In nucleotides, the CDR3 is TGTGCCACCAAGTACGGTCAGCCCCAGCATTTT.